One and the same sample provided the 10 T cell receptor beta chains below, sequenced in a study of blood T cell repertoires in COVID-19. The method was immunoSEQ multiplex PCR; TCRdb's version includes in-frame clones alone and lacks a portion of them. Seen here are 93,000 or so clones, 88% observed once, and the top ten hold about 3%. The material sequenced was peripheral blood. Every receptor here comes from a human donor in a cohort sampled during active COVID-19.

The chain has TRBV18 and TRBJ2-3; 9 bases fit TRBD1. Per the germline V gene, CDR1 is KGHSH and CDR2 is LQKENI. The CDR3 loop spans 14 amino acids. Trimming took 3 bases from V and 3 from J; bases not matched to a gene: 1. CDR3 region: CASSPTGGTDTQYF. In nucleotides, the CDR3 is TGTGCCAGCTCACCGACAGGGGGAACAGATACGCAGTATTTT.

The V call is TRBV27, the J call TRBJ1-1, with 7 bases identical to TRBD1. The CDR3 length is 13 residues. CDR1 is MNHEY, CDR2 SMNVEV, per germline (reference sequence). V shed 6 bases, J shed 10 bases, and the junction held 11 bases outside the gene matches. The CDR3 nucleotides are TGTGCCAGCAGCACGGACAGGAGGAGTCGAGCTTTCTTT. Translating it yields CASSTDRRSRAFF.

The rearrangement joins TRBV7-3 to TRBJ1-1, with D maybe TRBD1 (5 bases). Looked up from germline, CDR1 is SGHTA and CDR2 is FQGTGA. The ends were cut back, 5 bases at V and 7 bases at J, with 11 bases in the middle. The CDR3 runs to 12 residues. DNA for the CDR3: TGTGCCAGCAGCCCCCACAGGCTTGAAGCTTTCTTT. It yields the protein CASSPHRLEAFF.

J is TRBJ2-1 and V is TRBV11-2; D is unresolved. V gave up 1 base and J gave up 6 bases, with 19 bases separating them. This CDR3 has 17 amino acids. CDR1 is SGHAT and CDR2 is FQNNGV in the germline V gene. CDR3 coding DNA: TGTGCCAGCAGCTTAGGTGCTATCTATTACCGTACCAATGAGCAGTTCTTC. Translating it yields CASSLGAIYYRTNEQFF.

This chain links TRBV4-3 with TRBJ1-2; D may be TRBD1 (6 bases). From germline, CDR1 is LGHNA and CDR2 YSLEER. Deletions cut 0 bases from V and 8 bases from J, with 16 bases between. The CDR3 is made up of 15 amino acids. The CDR3 is CASSQDPRQGHGYTF. The CDR3 bases are TGCGCCAGCAGCCAAGACCCGCGGCAGGGGCACGGCTACACCTTC.

V and J are TRBV24-1 and TRBJ1-2; D is unclear. The germline V and J ends were trimmed by 1 base and 6 bases, with 5 bases remaining between them. Germline V lookup: CDR1 KGHDR, CDR2 SFDVKD. The CDR3 has 12 amino acids. The CDR3 loop is CATSDFGDGYTF. The CDR3, as DNA: TGTGCCACCAGTGATTTCGGGGATGGCTACACCTTC.

The chain carries TRBV7-2 and TRBJ2-1; 8 nucleotides match TRBD2. Germline assignment: CDR1 SGHTA and CDR2 FQGNSA. Germline trimming cut 5 bases from V and 7 bases from J; bases unmatched to any gene: 19. This CDR3 spans 18 amino acids. The CDR3 DNA reads as TGTGCCAGCAGCCCCCGAGGAGGACGGGGGGGCAGGAGAAATGAGCAGTTCTTC. It is translated as CASSPRGGRGGRRNEQFF. Full variable domain (outside the CDR3, taken from reference TRBV7-2 and TRBJ2-1): GAGVSQSPSNKVTEKGKDVELRCDPISGHTALYWYRQSLGQGLEFLIYFQGNSAPDKSGLPSDRFSAERTGGSVSTLTIQRTQQEDSAVYLCASSPRGGRGGRRNEQFFGPGTRLTVL.

The rearrangement links TRBV18 to TRBJ1-1; D gene unclear. The V end was cut by 2 bases, the J end by 1 base, with 5 bases between. The CDR3 totals 13 residues. The germline CDR1 and CDR2 sequences are KGHSH and LQKENI. The CDR3 DNA reads TGTGCCAGCTCACCAGCGGCGAACACTGAAGCTTTCTTT. It translates to CASSPAANTEAFF. The whole variable domain, filled in from reference TRBV18 and TRBJ1-1, reads NAGVMQNPRHLVRRRGQEARLRCSPMKGHSHVYWYRQLPEEGLKFMVYLQKENIIDESGMPKERFSAEFPKEGPSILRIQQVVRGDSAAYFCASSPAANTEAFFGQGTRLTVV.

This CDR3 reads CASSQVRGSAEQYF. The CDR3 coding sequence is TGTGCCAGCAGCCAAGTCAGGGGGTCGGCCGAGCAGTACTTC. The chain joins TRBV3-1 (or the pseudogene TRBV3-2) to TRBJ2-7; 7 nucleotides align to TRBD1. Germline loops: CDR1 LGHDT, CDR2 YNNKEL (reference sequence). V was clipped by 1 base and J by 6 bases; unmatched bases: 6. The CDR3 contains 14 residues.

This clone was detected a few times. The chain couples TRBV6-5 to TRBJ2-3, with 8 bases aligning to TRBD2. J gave up 0 bases and V 6 bases, and 2 bases lay outside the gene matches. Germline loops: CDR1 MNHEY, CDR2 SVGAGI. The CDR3 covers 14 residues. CDR3: CASRSGRSTDTQYF. CDR3 DNA: TGTGCCAGCAGGAGCGGGAGAAGCACAGATACGCAGTATTTT.